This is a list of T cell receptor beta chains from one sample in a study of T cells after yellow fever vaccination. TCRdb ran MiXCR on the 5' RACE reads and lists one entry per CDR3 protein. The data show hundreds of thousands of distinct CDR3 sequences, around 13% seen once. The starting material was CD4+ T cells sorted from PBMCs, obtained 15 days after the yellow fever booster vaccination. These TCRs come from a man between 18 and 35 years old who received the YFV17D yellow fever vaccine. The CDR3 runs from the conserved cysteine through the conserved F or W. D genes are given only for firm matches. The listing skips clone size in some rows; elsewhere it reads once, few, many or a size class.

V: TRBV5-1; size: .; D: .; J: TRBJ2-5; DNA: TGCGCCACCAGCGTATCCGGGGGCACACCAGAGACCCAGTACTTC; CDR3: CATSVSGGTPETQYF
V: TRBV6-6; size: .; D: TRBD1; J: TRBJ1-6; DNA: TGTGCCAGCAGGACAGGGGAATCACCCCTCCACTTT; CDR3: CASRTGESPLHF
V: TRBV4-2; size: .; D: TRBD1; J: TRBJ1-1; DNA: TGTGCCAGCAGCGAACCGGACAGGGGAAGCACTGAAGCTTTCTTT; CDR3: CASSEPDRGSTEAFF
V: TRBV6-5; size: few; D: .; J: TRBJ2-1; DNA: TGTGCCAGCAGTTACTCGATTTTAGGGGGCAATGAGCAGTTCTTC; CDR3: CASSYSILGGNEQFF
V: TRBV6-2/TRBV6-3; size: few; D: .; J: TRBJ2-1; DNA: TGTGCCAGCAGTTACTCTCCGACCAACCGCAATGAGCAGTTCTTC; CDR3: CASSYSPTNRNEQFF
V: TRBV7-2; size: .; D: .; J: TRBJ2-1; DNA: TGTGCCAGCAGCTTAGTATCTAGTGGTGAGCAGTTCTTC; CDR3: CASSLVSSGEQFF
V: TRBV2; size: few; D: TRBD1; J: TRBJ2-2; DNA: TGTGCCAGCAGAGAGGACAGGGCGGGCACCGGGGAGCTGTTTTTT; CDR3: CASREDRAGTGELFF
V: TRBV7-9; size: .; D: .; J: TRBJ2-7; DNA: TGTGCCAGCAGTCTAGCGTGGGGCAGGGGAGGCGAGCAGTACTTC; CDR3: CASSLAWGRGGEQYF
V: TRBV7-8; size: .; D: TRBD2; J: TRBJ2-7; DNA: TGTGCCAGCAGCATCACTAGCGGGGGGGTCTACGAGCAGTACTTC; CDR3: CASSITSGGVYEQYF
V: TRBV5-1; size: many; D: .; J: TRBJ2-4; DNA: TGCGCCAGCAGCTTGGCGGGGGACCTGGGAAACATTCAGTACTTC; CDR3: CASSLAGDLGNIQYF
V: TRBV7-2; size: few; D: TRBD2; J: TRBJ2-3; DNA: TGTGCCAGCAGCTTAGGACTAGCGGGGGGTAATACGCAGTATTTT; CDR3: CASSLGLAGGNTQYF
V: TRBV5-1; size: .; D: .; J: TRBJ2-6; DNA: TGCGCCAGCAGCCCCCAGGGTAATGGGGCCAACGTCCTGACTTTC; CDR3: CASSPQGNGANVLTF
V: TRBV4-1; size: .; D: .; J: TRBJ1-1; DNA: TGCGCCAGCAGCCAAGTCAGAAAGAACACTGAAGCTTTCTTT; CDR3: CASSQVRKNTEAFF